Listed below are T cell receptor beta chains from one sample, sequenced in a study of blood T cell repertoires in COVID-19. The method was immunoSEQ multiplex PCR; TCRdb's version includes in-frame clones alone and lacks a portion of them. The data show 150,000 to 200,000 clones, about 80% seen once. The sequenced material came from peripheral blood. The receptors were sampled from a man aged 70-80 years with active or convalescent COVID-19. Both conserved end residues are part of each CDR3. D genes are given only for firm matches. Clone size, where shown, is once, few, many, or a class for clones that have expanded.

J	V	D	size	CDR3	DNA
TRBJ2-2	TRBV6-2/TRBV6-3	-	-	CASSPGPGGGGELFF	TGTGCCAGCAGCCCCGGACCAGGCGGAGGGGGGGAGCTGTTTTTT
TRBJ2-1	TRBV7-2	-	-	CASSPAASSYNEQFF	TGTGCCAGCAGCCCGGCGGCTAGCTCCTACAATGAGCAGTTCTTC
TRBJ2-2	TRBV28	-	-	CATPNRNTGELFF	TGTGCCACCCCGAACAGGAACACCGGGGAGCTGTTTTTT
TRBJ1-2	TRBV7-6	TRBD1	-	CASSQRQGIFYGYTF	TGTGCCAGCAGCCAAAGACAGGGTATATTCTATGGCTACACCTTC
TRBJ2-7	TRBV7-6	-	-	CASSRGGSFQEQYF	TGTGCCAGCAGCCGCGGAGGTTCTTTCCAGGAGCAGTACTTC
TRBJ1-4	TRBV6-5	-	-	CASSYVANEKLFF	TGTGCCAGCAGTTACGTAGCGAATGAAAAACTGTTTTTT
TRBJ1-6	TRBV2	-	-	CASSEAGRINSPLHF	TGTGCCAGCAGTGAAGCGGGCCGAATTAATTCACCCCTCCACTTT
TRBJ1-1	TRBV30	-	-	CAWSVLGRGVTEAFF	TGTGCCTGGAGTGTACTTGGCAGGGGAGTCACTGAAGCTTTCTTT
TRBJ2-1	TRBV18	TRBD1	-	CASSQPGQGWNEQFF	TGTGCCAGCTCACAACCGGGACAGGGATGGAATGAGCAGTTCTTC
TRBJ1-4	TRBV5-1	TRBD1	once	CASSQRQGASEKLFF	TGCGCCAGCAGCCAAAGACAGGGGGCCTCTGAAAAACTGTTTTTT
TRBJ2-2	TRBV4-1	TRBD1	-	CASSQDRDRGLAGELFF	TGCGCCAGCAGCCAAGACAGGGACAGGGGATTGGCCGGGGAGCTGTTTTTT
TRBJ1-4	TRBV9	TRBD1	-	CASSGGTGRGEKLFF	TGTGCCAGCAGCGGCGGGACAGGGAGGGGTGAAAAACTGTTTTTT
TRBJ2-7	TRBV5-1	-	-	CASSLDGQGLTYEQYF	TGCGCCAGCAGCTTGGACGGACAGGGACTAACCTACGAGCAGTACTTC
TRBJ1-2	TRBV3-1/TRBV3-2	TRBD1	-	CASSPRWDRGLYGYTF	TGTGCCAGCAGCCCCCGGTGGGACAGGGGGCTTTATGGCTACACCTTC
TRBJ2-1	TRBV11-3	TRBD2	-	CASSDQRDSYNEQFF	TGTGCCAGCAGCGACCAGCGGGATTCCTACAATGAGCAGTTCTTC
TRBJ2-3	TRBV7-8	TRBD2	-	CASSLGISGGSTDTQYF	TGTGCCAGCAGCTTAGGTATTAGCGGGGGGTCTACGGATACGCAGTATTTT
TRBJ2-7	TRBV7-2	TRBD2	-	CASSFSPGLASYEQYF	TGTGCCAGCAGCTTCTCCCCAGGACTAGCGAGCTACGAGCAGTACTTC
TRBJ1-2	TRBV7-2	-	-	CASSPWAQSRGGYTF	TGTGCCAGCAGCCCCTGGGCACAATCTCGGGGAGGCTACACCTTC
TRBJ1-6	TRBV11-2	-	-	CASSLPGGSPLHF	TGTGCCAGCAGCTTACCCGGGGGATCACCCCTCCACTTT
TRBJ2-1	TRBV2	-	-	CASSRVGHGFF	TGTGCCAGCTCCCGTGTGGGACACGGGTTCTTC
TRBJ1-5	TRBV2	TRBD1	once	CASSDTGGRQPQHF	TGTGCCAGCAGTGACACAGGGGGCCGCCAGCCCCAGCATTTT
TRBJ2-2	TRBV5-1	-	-	CASSKDPAGNTGELFF	TGCGCCAGCAGCAAGGATCCGGCGGGGAACACCGGGGAGCTGTTTTTT
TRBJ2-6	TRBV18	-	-	CASSPRTGANVLTF	TGTGCCAGCTCTCCTAGAACTGGGGCCAACGTCCTGACTTTC
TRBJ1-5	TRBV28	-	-	CASSFAEPNQPQHF	TGTGCCAGCAGTTTTGCGGAGCCGAATCAGCCCCAGCATTTT
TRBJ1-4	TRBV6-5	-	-	CASSYYQGNEKLFF	TGTGCCAGCAGTTACTATCAGGGAAATGAAAAACTGTTTTTT
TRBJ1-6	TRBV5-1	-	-	CASYPGPPIGNSPLHF	TGCGCCAGCTACCCAGGGCCCCCTATTGGGAATTCACCCCTCCACTTT
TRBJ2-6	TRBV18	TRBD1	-	CASSLFDRVSPGANVLTF	TGTGCCAGCTCATTATTCGACAGGGTTTCTCCAGGGGCCAACGTCCTGACTTTC
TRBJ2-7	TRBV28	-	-	CASSFWGLNEQYF	TGTGCCAGCAGTTTCTGGGGGCTCAACGAGCAGTACTTC
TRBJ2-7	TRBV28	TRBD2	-	CASTGGGEQYF	TGTGCCAGCACTGGGGGGGGTGAGCAGTACTTC
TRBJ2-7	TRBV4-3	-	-	CASSQAGTSIEQYF	TGCGCCAGCAGCCAAGCGGGGACATCGATTGAGCAGTACTTC
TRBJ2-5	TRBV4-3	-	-	CASSQGGLYQETQYF	TGCGCCAGCAGCCAGGGAGGACTGTACCAAGAGACCCAGTACTTC
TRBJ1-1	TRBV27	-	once	CASSAPSAGVLNTEAFF	TGTGCCAGCAGTGCGCCCTCCGCAGGGGTTTTAAACACTGAAGCTTTCTTT
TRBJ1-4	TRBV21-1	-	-	CASSKAGGSNEKLFF	TGTGCCAGCAGCAAAGCGGGAGGTTCTAATGAAAAACTGTTTTTT
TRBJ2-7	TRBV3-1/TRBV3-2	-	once	CASSQTQFYEQYF	TGTGCCAGCAGCCAAACACAGTTCTACGAGCAGTACTTC
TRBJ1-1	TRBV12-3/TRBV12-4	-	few	CASSLGGGTEAFF	TGTGCCAGCAGCCTCGGGGGGGGAACTGAAGCTTTCTTT
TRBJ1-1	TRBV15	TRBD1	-	CATSRDLRTGLNTEAFF	TGTGCCACCAGCAGAGATCTGCGGACAGGGTTGAACACTGAAGCTTTCTTT
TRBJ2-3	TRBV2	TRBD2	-	CASRDTSGGDTQYF	TGTGCCAGCAGGGATACTAGCGGGGGAGATACGCAGTATTTT
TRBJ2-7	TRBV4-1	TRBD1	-	CASSPQHTGEDEQYF	TGCGCCAGCAGCCCCCAGCACACAGGGGAAGACGAGCAGTACTTC
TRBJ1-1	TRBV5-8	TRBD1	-	CASGPYRGEAFF	TGTGCCAGCGGGCCCTACAGGGGTGAAGCTTTCTTT
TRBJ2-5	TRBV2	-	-	CASTKGQTQETQYF	TGTGCCAGCACTAAGGGGCAGACCCAAGAGACCCAGTACTTC
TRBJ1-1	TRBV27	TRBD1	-	CASSRQGVNTEAFF	TGTGCCAGCAGCCGACAGGGAGTGAACACTGAAGCTTTCTTT
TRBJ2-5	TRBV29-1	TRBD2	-	CSANHGTIQETQYF	TGCAGCGCGAACCACGGGACTATCCAAGAGACCCAGTACTTC
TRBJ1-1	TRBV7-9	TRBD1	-	CASSLAGQGAWVTEAFF	TGTGCCAGCAGCTTAGCGGGACAGGGGGCCTGGGTCACTGAAGCTTTCTTT
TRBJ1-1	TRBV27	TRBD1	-	CASSLSRRQGRANTEAFF	TGTGCCAGCAGTTTATCGAGGCGACAGGGAAGGGCTAACACTGAAGCTTTCTTT
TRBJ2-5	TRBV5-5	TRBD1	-	CASSAGTGGLETQYF	TGTGCCAGCAGCGCCGGGACAGGGGGCTTGGAGACCCAGTACTTC
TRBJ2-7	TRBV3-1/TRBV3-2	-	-	CASSQAAYEQYF	TGTGCCAGCAGCCAAGCGGCCTACGAGCAGTACTTC